The 22 T cell receptor beta chains listed next were all sequenced from one sample in a study of blood T cell repertoires in COVID-19. The assay was immunoSEQ multiplex PCR, and TCRdb's table has in-frame clones only and misses some. This table holds 85,000 to 90,000 clones, 85% to 90% found once. Input material: peripheral blood. The receptors come from a woman older than 75 with active COVID-19.

The CDR3 reads CASRTSGDYEQYF. Here the CDR3 DNA reads TGTGCCAGCCGGACTAGCGGAGATTACGAGCAGTACTTC. This rearrangement joins TRBV5-4 to TRBJ2-7; 10 nucleotides line up with TRBD2. CDR3 length equals 13 residues. Trimming cost V 7 bases and J 4 bases; bases outside gene matches: 5. Germline lookup yields CDR1 SGHNT and CDR2 YYREEE (reference sequence).

This clone has more than one count but fewer than ten. The chain couples TRBV7-6 to TRBJ2-7, with 9 bases aligning to TRBD1. The CDR3 runs 15 residues. Per germline, CDR1 SGHVS and CDR2 FNYEAQ. V lost 5 bases to trimming and J lost 2 bases; unmatched junction nucleotides: 7. The CDR3 coding sequence is TGTGCCAGCAGCCTCGGACAGGGGACAACCTACGAGCAGTACTTC. Its translation: CASSLGQGTTYEQYF.

This chain joins TRBV19 and TRBJ2-5, with D possibly TRBD2 on 6 matching bases. The ends were cut back, 3 bases at V and 5 bases at J, with 28 bases in the middle. The V gene's germline CDR1 is LNHDA and CDR2 SQIVND (reference sequence). The length of the CDR3 is 19 residues. The DNA for the CDR3 is TGTGCCAGTAGTATTATGATGGGGGGTGATTACCTTCCGATGGAGACCCAGTACTTC. This codes for CASSIMMGGDYLPMETQYF.

The chain recombines TRBV7-2 with TRBJ2-7; TRBD1 agrees at 9 bases. J gave up 3 bases and V 3 bases, and 6 bases lay outside the gene matches. The CDR3 sequence is 15 residues long. Germline CDR1 SGHTA, CDR2 FQGNSA. The CDR3: CASSFSGQGLYEQYF. CDR3 DNA: TGTGCCAGCAGCTTTTCGGGACAGGGCCTCTACGAGCAGTACTTC.

The chain uses TRBV28 and TRBJ2-2; tentatively, D is TRBD2 (5 bases). This CDR3 is 14 amino acids long. The ends were cut back, 6 bases at V and 3 bases at J, with 11 bases in the middle. Germline CDR1 is MDHEN and CDR2 is SYDVKM. CDR3 in DNA: TGTGCCAGCAGCTACCGAGGGTACACCGGGGAGCTGTTTTTT. Translation: CASSYRGYTGELFF.

V usage is TRBV6-5 and J usage is TRBJ1-4, with D unclear. CDR1 and CDR2 (germline): MNHEY, SVGAGI. CDR3 size: 11 residues. The V end lost 7 bases, the J end lost 8 bases, and 8 bases lay between the germline ends. The CDR3 loop reads CASTRGEKLFF. Written as DNA, the CDR3 is TGTGCCAGCACAAGAGGGGAAAAACTGTTTTTT.

The chain joins TRBV10-3 to TRBJ1-2, with D perhaps matching TRBD1 (6 bases). V lost 4 bases and J 6 bases, leaving 12 bases between the germline ends. This CDR3 has 13 amino acids. Germline V gene lookup returns CDR1 ENHRY and CDR2 SYGVKD. CDR3 residues: CAISAMGADGYTF. In nucleotides, the CDR3 is TGTGCCATCAGTGCTATGGGGGCCGATGGCTACACCTTC.

The J gene is TRBJ2-1, the V gene TRBV3-1 (or the pseudogene TRBV3-2), with TRBD2 matching over 13 bases. The CDR3 contains 16 residues. Looked up from germline, CDR1 is LGHDT and CDR2 is YNNKEL (reference sequence). The V segment lost 3 bases and the J segment 7 bases; nucleotides outside the gene matches: 6. CDR3 coding DNA: TGTGCCAGCAGCCAGCGACTAGCGGGAGGTGGTAATGAGCAGTTCTTC. Protein: CASSQRLAGGGNEQFF.

The chain couples TRBV6-6 to TRBJ2-7, with D maybe TRBD1 (5 bases). The CDR3 totals 15 residues. The V gene lost 2 bases and the J gene lost 0 bases, with 11 bases spanning the gap. The germline CDR1 and CDR2 sequences are MNHNY and SVGAGI (reference sequence). CDR3 nucleotides: TGTGCCAGCAGTTACGTCGACAGCTTCTCCTACGAGCAGTACTTC. It translates to CASSYVDSFSYEQYF.

J is TRBJ2-1 and V is TRBV5-4, with D perhaps TRBD2 (6 bases). This CDR3 is built from 13 residues. Trimming removed 7 bases from V and 3 bases from J, with 11 bases in between. Germline-derived CDR1 and CDR2 are SGHNT and YYREEE (reference sequence). The CDR3 loop reads CASGGTYYNEQFF. CDR3 coding DNA: TGTGCCAGCGGGGGGACGTACTACAATGAGCAGTTCTTC.

The chain has TRBV5-1 and TRBJ1-2; no firm D call. The CDR3 loop spans 11 amino acids. Trimming cost V 1 base and J 7 bases, with 5 bases left between them. In germline, CDR1 is SGHRS, CDR2 YFSETQ. The CDR3 protein is CASSLSSGYTF. The CDR3 DNA reads TGCGCCAGCAGCTTGAGTAGTGGCTACACCTTC.

The CDR3 nucleotides read TGTGCCAGCTCACCGAGCGGGAGGGGTTGGGAGACCCAGTACTTC. It specifies CASSPSGRGWETQYF. The chain recombines TRBV18 with TRBJ2-5, with 10 bases lining up with TRBD2. The germline gives CDR1 KGHSH, CDR2 LQKENI. Trimming at V came to 3 bases and at J to 5 bases, leaving 6 bases not matched to a gene. This CDR3 contains 15 residues. Full variable domain (rest looked up from reference TRBV18 and TRBJ2-5): NAGVMQNPRHLVRRRGQEARLRCSPMKGHSHVYWYRQLPEEGLKFMVYLQKENIIDESGMPKERFSAEFPKEGPSILRIQQVVRGDSAAYFCASSPSGRGWETQYFGPGTRLLVL.

The chain is built from TRBV19 and TRBJ2-3; 11 bases are shared with TRBD2. V lost 7 bases and J lost 1; bases outside the gene matches: 7. The CDR3 runs 16 residues. Germline V gene lookup returns CDR1 LNHDA and CDR2 SQIVND (reference sequence). The CDR3 DNA reads as TGTGCCAGTACCCCAGCGGGACTAGCGGGCACAGATACGCAGTATTTT. Amino acid sequence: CASTPAGLAGTDTQYF.

The chain is built from TRBV7-9 and TRBJ2-5, with TRBD2 matching over 13 bases. CDR3 length: 16 residues. V shed 0 bases and J 2 bases; nucleotides not matched to a gene: 0. Germline CDR1 is SEHNR and CDR2 is FQNEAQ (reference sequence). The CDR3 loop reads CASSLAGLAGQETQYF. CDR3 sequence (DNA): TGTGCCAGCAGCTTAGCGGGACTAGCGGGGCAAGAGACCCAGTACTTC.

J is TRBJ2-3 and V is TRBV5-6; 9 bases match TRBD2. CDR1 and CDR2 from the germline V gene are SGHDT and YYEEEE. V lost 4 bases, J lost 2 bases, and 2 bases stayed unmatched. The CDR3 extends over 14 amino acids. The CDR3 bases are TGTGCCAGCAGCGGGACTAGCATCACAGATACGCAGTATTTT. Protein product: CASSGTSITDTQYF.

The chain has TRBV6-1 and TRBJ1-5, with 8 bases aligning to TRBD1. Trimming cost V 4 bases and J 6 bases; bases outside gene matches: 14. CDR3 length: 17 amino acids. The germline V gene encodes CDR1 MNHNS and CDR2 SASEGT. CDR3 in DNA: TGTGCCAGCAGTGCTCGGACAGGGCACCCGACGGGTCAGCCCCAGCATTTT. Translated: CASSARTGHPTGQPQHF.

The chain uses TRBV19 and TRBJ2-1; TRBD2 might be the D (6 bases). CDR3 length equals 16 residues. The V gene lost 5 bases and the J gene lost 1 base, with 15 bases spanning the gap. From germline, CDR1 is LNHDA and CDR2 SQIVND (reference sequence). In DNA, the CDR3 is TGTGCCAGTAGTCCCTATACGGGGGAGTCCTACAATGAGCAGTTCTTC. It translates to CASSPYTGESYNEQFF.

The chain is built from TRBV6-2 or TRBV6-3 and TRBJ2-7; D is unclear. Between the trimmed V and J ends, which lost 7 bases and 4 bases, there was a span of 17 bases. The germline gives CDR1 MNHEY, CDR2 SVGEGT. There are 14 residues in the CDR3. The DNA of the CDR3 is TGTGCCAGCACCCCCCTCGGCGGCCGATACGAGCAGTACTTC. Translation: CASTPLGGRYEQYF.

The CDR3 DNA sequence: TGTGCCAGCAGCCCCCGCGGCAGGGGAAATTCACCCCTCCACTTT. Translation gives CASSPRGRGNSPLHF. The chain joins TRBV28 to TRBJ1-6; D might be TRBD1 (6 bases). Trimming took 6 bases from V and 7 from J, leaving 16 bases between them. CDR3 length: 15 residues. Looked up from germline, CDR1 is MDHEN and CDR2 is SYDVKM.

The table lists this clone with a count of one. The CDR3 sequence: CAAGQGAPYEQYF. For the CDR3, the DNA is TGTGCCGCGGGACAGGGGGCCCCCTACGAGCAGTACTTC. This chain joins TRBV2 and TRBJ2-7; 12 bases line up with TRBD1. Germline V gene data show CDR1 as SNHLY and CDR2 as FYNNEI. Unmatched junction bases numbered 4, after V lost 11 bases and J lost 2 bases. The CDR3 contains 13 residues.

CDR3 loop: CASSLAPGGTEAFF. In DNA form, the CDR3 reads TGTGCCAGCAGCTTGGCCCCGGGGGGTACTGAAGCTTTCTTT. V and J are TRBV5-5 and TRBJ1-1; maybe TRBD1 (5 bases). The CDR3 totals 14 residues. With 0 bases removed from V and 5 bases from J, the gap between germline ends came to 11 bases. Looked up from germline, CDR1 is SGHKS and CDR2 is YYEKEE (reference sequence).

This clone was found a few times. V is TRBV5-6 and J is TRBJ1-4; 7 positions match TRBD1. Germline V gives CDR1 SGHDT, CDR2 YYEEEE. The J segment lost 8 bases and the V segment lost 2 bases, leaving 12 bases of the junction unmatched. There are 16 residues in the CDR3. The CDR3 loop reads CASSFRRTGTDEKLFF. CDR3 nucleotides: TGTGCCAGCAGCTTTCGGAGGACAGGAACAGACGAAAAACTGTTTTTT.